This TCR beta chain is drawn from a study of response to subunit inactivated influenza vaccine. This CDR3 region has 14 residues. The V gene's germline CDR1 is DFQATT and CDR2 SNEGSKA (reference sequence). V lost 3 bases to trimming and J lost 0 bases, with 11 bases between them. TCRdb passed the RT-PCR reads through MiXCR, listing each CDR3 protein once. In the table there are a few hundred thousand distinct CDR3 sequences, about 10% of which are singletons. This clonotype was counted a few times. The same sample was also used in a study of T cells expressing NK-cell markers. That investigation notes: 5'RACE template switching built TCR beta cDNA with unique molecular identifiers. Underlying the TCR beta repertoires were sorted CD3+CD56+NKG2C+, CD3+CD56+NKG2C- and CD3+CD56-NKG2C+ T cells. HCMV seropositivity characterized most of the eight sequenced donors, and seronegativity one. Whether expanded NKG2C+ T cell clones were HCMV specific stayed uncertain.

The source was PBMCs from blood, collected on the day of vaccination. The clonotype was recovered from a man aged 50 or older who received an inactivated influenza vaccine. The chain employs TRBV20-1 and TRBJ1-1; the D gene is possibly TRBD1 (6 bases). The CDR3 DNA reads TGCAGTGCTAGGCTGGACAGACTGAACACTGAAGCTTTCTTT. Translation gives CSARLDRLNTEAFF.